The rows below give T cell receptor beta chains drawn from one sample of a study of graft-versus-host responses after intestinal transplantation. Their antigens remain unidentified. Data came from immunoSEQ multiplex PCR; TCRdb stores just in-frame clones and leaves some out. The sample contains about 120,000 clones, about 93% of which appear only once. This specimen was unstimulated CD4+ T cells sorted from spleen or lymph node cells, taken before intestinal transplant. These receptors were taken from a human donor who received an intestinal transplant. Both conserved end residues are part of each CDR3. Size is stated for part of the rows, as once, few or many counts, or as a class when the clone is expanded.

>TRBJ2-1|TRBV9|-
CASSVLSRGGDNEQFF
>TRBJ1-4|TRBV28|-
CASSPPGAWEKLFF
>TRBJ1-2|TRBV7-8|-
CASSISREVGYTF
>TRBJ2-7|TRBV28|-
CASSLTGRVYEQYF
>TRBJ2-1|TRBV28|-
CASSLSGGAVTSVFF
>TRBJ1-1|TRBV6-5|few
CASRGNTEAFF
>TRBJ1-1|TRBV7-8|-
CASSLVGNTEAFF
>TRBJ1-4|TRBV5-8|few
CASSPDRVGREKLFF
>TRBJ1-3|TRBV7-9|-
CASSPSGGNTIYF
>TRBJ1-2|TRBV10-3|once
CAISGQGVYGYTF
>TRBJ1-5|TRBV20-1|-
CSARSRREHF
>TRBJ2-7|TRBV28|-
CASSVSTGVSHEQYF